This T cell receptor (beta chain) was found in a study of T cells after yellow fever vaccination (dated by TCRdb to between 2018 and 2021). Broadly, across the study: Using CD3, CD45RA, CCR7 and CD95 staining, memory subsets (EM, EMRA, CM and Tscm) were sorted on a BD FACS Aria III. The SMART-Seq v4 Ultra Low Input RNA kit was used to prepare libraries from fractions with low cell numbers. To follow T-cell clones before and after primary and booster YFV17D yellow fever vaccination, bulk TCR alpha and beta repertoires were sequenced over time. Two healthy male donors, one aged 18 to 30 and one aged 30 to 40 years, were included in the cohort. Blood was collected at multiple timepoints before and after primary and secondary immunization, and bulk PBMC replicates and cell subsets were isolated. Memory subsets were sorted on days 0, 15 and 45 and at 18 months after primary vaccination, and on days 0, 15 and 45 after the 30-year booster.

The CDR3, cysteine through phenylalanine, is 15 amino acids long. The entry retains the CDR3 DNA only, 45 bases that are in frame from base 1. The germline V gene (reference sequence) provides CDR1 SSHAT and CDR2 FNYEAQ. This clonotype was counted ten times or more. An end of the junction does not agree with germline; a read error may underlie this. TCR cDNA was synthesized by 5'RACE template switching, which introduced a universal primer site and unique molecular identifiers. cDNA synthesis was primed from both the TCR alpha and TCR beta constant segments. Library amplification involved two PCR steps, and the second step added sample barcodes and sequencing adapters. Libraries were sequenced on Illumina HiSeq 2500 (2x100 bp) or NovaSeq (2x150 bp). Turning to the authors' computational methods: MIGEC was used to demultiplex reads and collapse the reads into UMI consensus sequences, and MiXCR was used for V(D)J alignment. Using edgeR on replicate PBMC samples, clonotypes were called vaccine-responding if FDR was below 0.01 and the log2 fold change was above 5 up to day 15. Bulk clonotypes were assigned CD4 or CD8 identity according to which sequenced CD4 or CD8 repertoire held them at higher abundance. To estimate the distribution of each clone across memory phenotypes, clonotype frequencies in memory subsets were weighted by FACS-sorted cell numbers. Clones were called with MiXCR by TCRdb after fastp trimmed the public reads at Q25, and only in-frame beta chains were retained. One record per CDR3 amino acid sequence lists the most common genes and DNA. The V and J calls reflect TCRdb's pipeline rather than the authors' work. The sample table records tens of thousands of distinct CDR3 sequences; roughly a tenth of these occur just once. Of the sample, around 12% is held by the ten largest clones.

The sample's treatment or condition, from its label and the paper: live attenuated yellow fever vaccine strain. A standard Ficoll-Paque protocol was used to isolate PBMCs from peripheral blood. RNA from sorted memory subsets was extracted with the RNeasy Micro Kit. Here is what the overall study found, with its caveats: The study included only a couple of donors, which limits how far the findings can be generalized. Most clones expanded after primary vaccination (approximately 97% of CD4 and roughly 90% of CD8) were re-detected after the booster, suggesting that broad memory maintenance occurred. In the sorted memory subsets on day 0, nearly all of the vaccine-responding clonotypes fell below detection. Compared with the primary T-cell response, the secondary T-cell response was faster but weaker, reaching its peak on day 5 rather than on day 15. Computational filtering was needed because FACS-sorted repertoires could contain abundant contaminating clonotypes from the bulk population. A small share of clonotypes was detected in both CD4 and CD8 compartments, with the overlap likely arising from convergent recombination.

The receptor was isolated from a young man who received the YFV17D yellow fever vaccine. The sequence is built from TRBV7-7 and TRBJ2-5; 10 nucleotides in the junction match TRBD2. The sequencing here drew on PBMCs, either bulk or a sorted T-cell subset (CD4+, CD8+, memory, or dextramer-sorted; not recorded which), taken approximately 15 days after the first yellow fever vaccination. Read as DNA, the sequence is TGTGCTAGCAGCTTTAGCGGGGGGATACAAGAGACCCAGTACTTC. The encoded protein is CASSFSGGIQETQYF.